This TCR beta chain was profiled in a study of blood T cell repertoires in COVID-19 (dated by TCRdb to 2020 to 2022). Context from the whole study: Samples from collaborators originated in the United States, Italy and Spain and spanned both the acute and convalescent phases of COVID-19. A freely available public database, intended as a resource for researchers studying the immune response to SARS-CoV-2, is where the repertoires were released. Sample metadata almost always included a de-identified subject ID, COVID-19 status, age in years and sex. Deeply sampled blood TCRbeta repertoires from subjects exposed to, actively infected with, or recovered from COVID-19 were included in the dataset. Where HLA class I and class II types were available, the types were taken from metadata supplied by the sample provider, not from assay-based typing. Samples came from the ongoing ImmuneRACE study (first 160 participants) plus 1,254 subjects from 6 global collaborators. The material from the prospective study consisted of cDNA or gDNA derived from T cells, B-cell-depleted T cells, or PBMCs. Study-wide conclusions, independent of this receptor: The quantity of clinical and demographic metadata differed by source and by participant and was supplied without curation.

The immunoSEQ Assay, a bias-controlled multiplex PCR, was used to amplify TCRbeta CDR3 regions from genomic DNA. The authors' pipeline ran thus. Nucleated cell counts per sample were estimated from amplification of reference gene primers within the assay. Sequence reads were collapsed and filtered to measure the absolute abundance of every unique TCRbeta CDR3 rearrangement. Productive Simpson clonality was computed per sample as the square root of Simpson's diversity index over productive rearrangements. TCRdb obtained this table from immuneACCESS and retained in-frame rearrangements with V and J assigned. These tables miss some clones; where compared with another copy, unresolved V genes account for less than half of the shortfall, and the remainder is unexplained. Clone size and V and J calls were adopted from that table, with D and trimming inferred from the DNA. Recorded for this sample are 110,000 or so clones; roughly four fifths of them occurred a single time. The ten largest clonotypes hold 9% to 13% of the sample.

Details on this clone: The antigen it recognizes is unknown. Per-nucleotide qualities are absent, and no much larger clonotype sits a single base away.

Each collaborating institution followed its own protocols to collect whole blood in K2EDTA tubes. For TCRbeta analysis, collaborators shipped samples in one of three forms: frozen whole blood, isolated PBMCs, or DNA extracted from either of those sample types. V was cut back by 1 base and J by 4 bases, leaving a gap of 8 bases between them. From the cysteine up to the phenylalanine, the CDR3 has a length of 13 residues. The DNA shown is the 39-base CDR3, in frame from base 1. Sequences SGHAT (CDR1) and FQNNGV (CDR2) are obtained from the germline V gene. The sequence derives from a human donor in a cohort sampled during active COVID-19. Sequencing was performed on peripheral blood. The V and J genes are TRBV11-2 and TRBJ2-7; the D region possibly corresponds to TRBD2 (6 bases align). The CDR3: CASSLGRGYEQYF. The DNA reads TGTGCCAGCAGCTTAGGGCGGGGATACGAGCAGTACTTC.